The rows below give T cell receptor beta chains drawn from one sample of a study of control samples from healthy donors and cancer patients. Sequencing was performed with immunoSEQ multiplex PCR; in TCRdb, only in-frame clones are kept and a portion is missing. The data hold over 150,000 clones, with 90% observed a single time. Sample: blood. These receptors all stem from a woman between 50 and 59 years old in good health. CDR3s include the opening cysteine and the closing phenylalanine or tryptophan. Each record gives: J gene, D gene, clone size, V gene, CDR3 protein, CDR3 DNA. D genes are given only for firm matches. Some rows have no size entry. The others give once, few or many, or a class for an expanded clone.

TRBJ2-5	NA	NA	TRBV6-6	CASNRQIQETQYF	TGTGCCAGCAATCGGCAGATCCAAGAGACCCAGTACTTC
TRBJ1-2	NA	NA	TRBV28	CASRGKNYGYTF	TGTGCCAGCAGGGGAAAAAACTATGGCTACACCTTC
TRBJ1-2	TRBD1	NA	TRBV6-2/TRBV6-3	CASSYPRQGDGYTF	TGTGCCAGCAGTTACCCACGACAGGGGGATGGCTACACCTTC
TRBJ2-2	NA	NA	TRBV28	CASSLTVNTGELFF	TGTGCCAGCAGTTTGACTGTCAACACCGGGGAGCTGTTTTTT
TRBJ1-6	NA	NA	TRBV5-6	CASSPWGAPLHF	TGTGCCAGCAGCCCCTGGGGAGCACCCCTCCACTTT
TRBJ2-2	NA	NA	TRBV19	CASDARGMGTGELFF	TGTGCCAGTGATGCGCGGGGTATGGGCACCGGGGAGCTGTTTTTT
TRBJ2-7	TRBD1	NA	TRBV7-2	CASSAQTGYGEQYF	TGTGCCAGCAGCGCCCAGACAGGGTATGGCGAGCAGTACTTC
TRBJ1-1	NA	NA	TRBV19	CASSVSSRVRTEAFF	TGTGCCAGTAGTGTTAGCTCCAGGGTGAGGACTGAAGCTTTCTTT
TRBJ1-6	NA	NA	TRBV3-1/TRBV3-2	CAEPTVKYNSPLHF	TGTGCCGAACCCACGGTTAAATATAATTCACCCCTCCACTTT
TRBJ2-5	NA	NA	TRBV6-2/TRBV6-3	CASSYEYQETQYF	TGTGCCAGCAGTTATGAGTATCAAGAGACCCAGTACTTC
TRBJ1-6	NA	NA	TRBV5-5	CASSLEGNSPLHF	TGTGCCAGCAGCTTGGAAGGGAATTCACCCCTCCACTTT
TRBJ2-1	NA	NA	TRBV6-2/TRBV6-3	CASSLQEAAYNEQFF	TGTGCCAGCAGCCTCCAGGAAGCGGCCTACAATGAGCAGTTCTTC
TRBJ2-3	NA	NA	TRBV9	CASATSLDTQYF	TGTGCCAGCGCGACCTCGCTGGATACGCAGTATTTT
TRBJ2-7	NA	NA	TRBV7-3	CASSLIASSYEQYF	TGTGCCAGCAGCTTAATAGCCAGCTCCTACGAGCAGTACTTC
TRBJ2-7	NA	NA	TRBV18	CATSRGSYEQYF	TGTGCCACCTCGAGAGGATCCTACGAGCAGTACTTC
TRBJ2-3	NA	once	TRBV7-8	CASSLVFSTDTQYF	TGTGCCAGCAGCTTAGTATTTAGCACAGATACGCAGTATTTT
TRBJ1-5	NA	NA	TRBV3-1/TRBV3-2	CASSQVWGGDQPQHF	TGTGCCAGCAGCCAAGTATGGGGGGGGGATCAGCCCCAGCATTTT
TRBJ1-2	TRBD1	NA	TRBV5-4	CASSPDRDYGYTF	TGTGCCAGCAGCCCCGACAGGGACTATGGCTACACCTTC
TRBJ1-4	NA	NA	TRBV5-1	CASSLTDEGTMRKLFF	TGCGCCAGCAGCTTGACAGATGAGGGAACTATGAGGAAACTGTTTTTT
TRBJ2-1	TRBD2	NA	TRBV6-5	CASRDYSGRASEQFF	TGTGCCAGCAGGGATTATAGCGGGAGGGCCAGTGAGCAGTTCTTC
TRBJ1-1	TRBD1	NA	TRBV5-6	CASSWTKVGQLNTEAFF	TGTGCCAGCAGCTGGACCAAAGTGGGACAGTTGAACACTGAAGCTTTCTTT
TRBJ2-3	TRBD2	NA	TRBV9	CASSGGTSGLTDTQYF	TGTGCCAGCAGCGGCGGGACTAGCGGGCTCACAGATACGCAGTATTTT
TRBJ1-4	TRBD1	NA	TRBV5-5	CASSRQLGQLVFF	TGTGCCAGCAGCCGTCAATTGGGACAGTTGGTGTTTTTT
TRBJ2-7	TRBD1	NA	TRBV28	CASRRQGMTYEQYF	TGTGCCAGCCGGAGACAGGGTATGACCTACGAGCAGTACTTC
TRBJ2-3	TRBD1	NA	TRBV29-1	CSVDWGRGSDTQYF	TGCAGCGTTGATTGGGGCAGGGGGTCAGATACGCAGTATTTT
TRBJ2-2	TRBD2	NA	TRBV2	CASSELSGGAGELFF	TGTGCCAGCAGTGAATTGAGCGGGGGGGCCGGGGAGCTGTTTTTT
TRBJ2-7	TRBD2	NA	TRBV24-1	CATSDPGRPEEQYF	TGTGCCACCAGTGACCCCGGGAGGCCCGAAGAGCAGTACTTC
TRBJ1-5	NA	NA	TRBV18	CASSPWQDNQPQHF	TGTGCCAGCTCACCTTGGCAGGACAATCAGCCCCAGCATTTT
TRBJ1-1	NA	NA	TRBV18	CASSSKGAAGGKAFF	TGTGCCAGCTCATCGAAAGGGGCAGCCGGGGGTAAAGCTTTCTTT
TRBJ1-4	NA	once	TRBV3-1/TRBV3-2	CASSQEFGIGFQGKLFF	TGTGCCAGCAGCCAAGAATTTGGGATAGGTTTTCAAGGAAAACTGTTTTTT
TRBJ1-4	TRBD1	NA	TRBV9	CASSVGRGVGQGREKLFF	TGTGCCAGCAGCGTAGGACGTGGTGTGGGACAGGGACGTGAAAAACTGTTTTTT
TRBJ2-5	TRBD1	once	TRBV24-1	CATSALQGAGETQYF	TGTGCCACCAGTGCACTACAGGGGGCGGGGGAGACCCAGTACTTC
TRBJ1-2	TRBD1	few	TRBV11-2	CASSSGQGPIYGYTF	TGTGCCAGCAGTTCCGGACAGGGACCCATTTATGGCTACACCTTC
TRBJ2-2	NA	NA	TRBV9	CASSVRGHTGELFF	TGTGCCAGCAGCGTAAGGGGCCACACCGGGGAGCTGTTTTTT
TRBJ2-1	TRBD2	NA	TRBV11-3	CASSLAGGSYNEQFF	TGTGCCAGCAGCTTAGCGGGAGGTTCCTACAATGAGCAGTTCTTC
TRBJ2-2	TRBD1	NA	TRBV11-1	CASSRTGGSGELFF	TGTGCCAGCAGCCGGACAGGGGGCAGCGGGGAGCTGTTTTTT
TRBJ2-1	TRBD1	NA	TRBV5-8	CASSRTGGYNEQFF	TGTGCCAGCAGCCGGACAGGGGGATACAATGAGCAGTTCTTC